This TCR beta chain emerged from a study of T cells in Graves' hyperthyroidism and ophthalmopathy. Trimming cost V 6 bases and J 6 bases, with 12 bases left between them. The length of the CDR3 is 11 residues. CDR1 is SQVTM and CDR2 is ANQGSEA in the germline V gene. Under 3 months was the duration of disease in ophthalmopathy patients, who also had a Clinical Activity Score of at least 3 and a NOSPECS grade of at least 4. RNA transcripts yielded amplified TCR beta CDR3 regions. Initially, a first-round RT-PCR of the TCR CDR3 employed the HTBI primer set. TCRdb re-called the multiplex PCR reads with MiXCR, one entry per CDR3 protein. Of about 370,000 distinct CDR3 sequences in the sample, nearly 15% were seen once.

The TCR sequence derives from an older woman with Graves' ophthalmopathy. Sequencing input: blood. The rearrangement uses TRBV29-1 and TRBJ2-7; perhaps TRBD2 as D (7 bases). CDR3 protein: CSVRAGAEQYF. CDR3 DNA: TGCAGCGTCCGGGCGGGGGCCGAGCAGTACTTC.